These 25 T cell receptor beta chains share one sample of origin, sequenced in a study of shared clonotypes between healthy human individuals. Naive CD8 cells lacked CD45RO and underwent positive selection for CCR7, leaving out terminally differentiated effector memory CD45RA+ cells. The protocol was immunoSEQ multiplex PCR, while the TCRdb copy is restricted to in-frame clones and leaves out a portion. The table lists some 2 million clones, about 95% of them singletons. Sequencing input: naive CD8+ T cells sorted from blood. The receptors come from a young man in good health.

The rearrangement joins TRBV7-9 to TRBJ2-7; 12 bases align to TRBD2. Germline V gives CDR1 SEHNR, CDR2 FQNEAQ (reference sequence). Losses at the gene ends were 5 bases for V and 2 bases for J; bases not matched to a gene: 10. This CDR3 region has 17 residues. The CDR3 spells CASSPGLAGSPTYEQYF. CDR3 DNA sequence: TGTGCCAGCAGCCCAGGACTAGCGGGATCCCCCACCTACGAGCAGTACTTC.

V gene TRBV28 combines with J gene TRBJ2-7; TRBD2 matches at 8 bases. From germline, CDR1 is MDHEN and CDR2 SYDVKM. V shed 5 bases and J 7 bases; nucleotides not matched to a gene: 16. This CDR3 spans 16 amino acids. The CDR3 sequence is CASSGGFQRELSEQYF. The DNA for the CDR3 is TGTGCCAGCAGTGGGGGTTTTCAGCGGGAGCTTTCGGAGCAGTACTTC.

The gene calls are TRBV2 and TRBJ1-4, with D unclear. The CDR3 spans 14 residues. Germline V gene lookup returns CDR1 SNHLY and CDR2 FYNNEI. V shed 3 bases and J shed 7 bases, with 12 bases lying between them. CDR3 DNA sequence: TGTGCCAGCAGTGATTATTTGGGCGTTGAAAAACTGTTTTTT. This encodes CASSDYLGVEKLFF.

The chain uses TRBV13 and TRBJ2-7; D is uncertain. This CDR3 contains 14 residues. Germline V gene data show CDR1 as PRHDT and CDR2 as FYEKMQ (reference sequence). Trimming stripped 5 bases from V and 0 bases from J, with 11 bases between. The CDR3 DNA is TGTGCCAGCAGCCCCGGGTTCACCTCCTACGAGCAGTACTTC. Amino acid sequence: CASSPGFTSYEQYF.

V gene TRBV13 combines with J gene TRBJ2-7, with TRBD1 matching 7 bases. With V trimmed by 4 bases and J by 4 bases, 13 bases remained unmatched. The CDR3 length is 16 residues. Germline V gene data show CDR1 as PRHDT and CDR2 as FYEKMQ (reference sequence). DNA of the CDR3: TGTGCCAGCAGCTCCGACCCTCCGGGACAGAAATACGAGCAGTACTTC. Residues: CASSSDPPGQKYEQYF.

The rearrangement joins TRBV5-1 to TRBJ1-1; the D is unclear. Between the trimmed V and J ends, which lost 2 bases and 3 bases, there was a span of 11 bases. This CDR3 is 14 amino acids long. Germline-derived CDR1 and CDR2 are SGHRS and YFSETQ. The CDR3 sequence: CASSLHLQDTEAFF. DNA for the CDR3: TGCGCCAGCAGCTTACACCTTCAGGACACTGAAGCTTTCTTT.

The chain is built from TRBV27 and TRBJ2-1; the D is unclear. V was shortened by 3 bases and J by 5 bases, with 8 bases between the two germline ends. This CDR3 spans 13 amino acids. Germline V lookup: CDR1 MNHEY, CDR2 SMNVEV (reference sequence). CDR3 protein: CASSFWPDNEQFF. The CDR3 DNA follows: TGTGCCAGCAGTTTCTGGCCAGACAATGAGCAGTTCTTC.

There are a few counts of this clone. The chain uses TRBV14 and TRBJ2-7, with D hard to call. The CDR3 is 13 residues long. CDR1 is SGHDN and CDR2 is FVKESK in the germline V gene. V lost 1 base to trimming and J lost 7 bases, with 11 bases between them. Here the CDR3 DNA reads TGTGCCAGCAGCCAAGTTAATCTTCTAGAGCAGTACTTC. Protein: CASSQVNLLEQYF. The full variable domain, rest sourced from reference TRBV14 and TRBJ2-7, is EAGVTQFPSHSVIEKGQTVTLRCDPISGHDNLYWYRRVMGKEIKFLLHFVKESKQDESGMPNNRFLAERTGGTYSTLKVQPAELEDSGVYFCASSQVNLLEQYFGPGTRLTVT.

V gene TRBV27 combines with J gene TRBJ2-7; D uncertain. Trimming pared 3 bases from V and 4 bases from J, leaving 13 bases between. CDR1 MNHEY and CDR2 SMNVEV come from the germline V gene (reference sequence). The CDR3 runs 14 residues. This CDR3 reads CASSLAGPGYEQYF. The CDR3 DNA reads as TGTGCCAGCAGTTTGGCAGGTCCAGGATACGAGCAGTACTTC.

The J gene is TRBJ2-3, the V gene TRBV6-5; D remains ambiguous. V lost 2 bases and J lost 0, with 12 bases in between. CDR1 and CDR2 (germline): MNHEY, SVGAGI. This CDR3 has 16 amino acids. This CDR3 reads CASSYAPIISTDTQYF. The CDR3 coding sequence is TGTGCCAGCAGTTACGCCCCGATTATTAGCACAGATACGCAGTATTTT.

This sequence joins TRBV7-6 and TRBJ1-5; the match to TRBD1 covers 7 bases. J gave up 2 bases and V 0 bases, and 7 bases lay outside the gene matches. The germline gives CDR1 SGHVS, CDR2 FNYEAQ. CDR3 length: 17 amino acids. DNA for the CDR3: TGTGCCAGCAGCTTAGCGGCAGGGGGGTCGGGCAATCAGCCCCAGCATTTT. As protein: CASSLAAGGSGNQPQHF.

The chain couples TRBV6-1 to TRBJ2-7, with D hard to call. From germline, CDR1 is MNHNS and CDR2 SASEGT. The CDR3 length is 16 residues. V was pared by 1 base and J by 3 bases, with 16 bases between. The CDR3 nucleotides read TGTGCCAGCAGTGAAGAAGCAGGTAGCCCCTTCTACGAGCAGTACTTC. Amino acids: CASSEEAGSPFYEQYF.

The chain employs TRBV27 and TRBJ2-7; D gene uncertain. The CDR3 covers 15 residues. CDR1 is MNHEY, CDR2 SMNVEV, per germline (reference sequence). Trimming removed 2 bases at V and 3 bases at J, with 14 bases between. CDR3 in amino acids: CASSLKGGLNYEQYF. The CDR3 DNA follows: TGTGCCAGCAGTTTAAAGGGTGGGTTAAACTACGAGCAGTACTTC.

CDR3 sequence reads: CASSSSDIITEAFF. The CDR3 DNA follows: TGTGCCAGCAGCTCCTCGGACATAATCACTGAAGCTTTCTTT. The chain is built from TRBV7-9 and TRBJ1-1, with D tentatively TRBD1 (5 bases). Deletions cut 4 bases from V and 4 bases from J, with 13 bases between. The CDR3 sequence is 14 residues long. Germline CDR1 is SEHNR and CDR2 is FQNEAQ (reference sequence).

The chain recombines TRBV27 with TRBJ2-7; D remains ambiguous. CDR1 and CDR2 (germline): MNHEY, SMNVEV (reference sequence). The CDR3 runs 14 residues. Trimming pared 5 bases from V and 2 bases from J, leaving 13 bases between. The CDR3 nucleotides read TGTGCCAGCAGTCCCCCCAACGGTCCCTACGAGCAGTACTTC. Encoded protein: CASSPPNGPYEQYF.

The rearrangement joins TRBV30 to TRBJ2-4; 10 bases match TRBD1. Germline values: CDR1 GTSNPN, CDR2 SVGIG (reference sequence). With 4 bases clipped from V and 2 bases from J, the junction kept 8 bases outside the gene matches. CDR3 size: 16 residues. CDR3 DNA: TGTGCCTGGACCCCTGGACAGGGGGTAACCAAAAACATTCAGTACTTC. Translation gives CAWTPGQGVTKNIQYF.

The chain employs TRBV4-1 and TRBJ1-1; 10 bases fit TRBD1. The CDR3 totals 19 residues. Germline V gene lookup returns CDR1 MGHRA and CDR2 YSYEKL. V lost 0 bases to trimming and J lost 4 bases; unmatched junction nucleotides: 14. The CDR3 sequence is CASSQDILLGTGVGTEAFF. The CDR3 coding sequence is TGCGCCAGCAGCCAAGATATTCTTTTGGGGACAGGGGTAGGCACTGAAGCTTTCTTT.

This chain links TRBV5-1 with TRBJ1-1; possibly TRBD1 for D (6 bases). Germline CDR1 and CDR2: SGHRS and YFSETQ. Trimming took off 5 bases at V and 0 bases at J, with 14 bases between the two ends. This CDR3 has 15 amino acids. The CDR3 loop is CASRGVRGMNTEAFF. CDR3 sequence (DNA): TGCGCCAGCAGGGGAGTTAGGGGGATGAACACTGAAGCTTTCTTT.

This chain links TRBV4-2 with TRBJ2-5, with TRBD2 matching 10 bases. Germline trimming cut 0 bases from V and 2 bases from J; bases unmatched to any gene: 9. This CDR3 has 18 residues. Germline V gene sequence: CDR1 LGHNA, CDR2 YNFKEQ. In DNA form, the CDR3 reads TGTGCCAGCAGCCAAGACCTGGGGCTAGCGGGGGAACAAGAGACCCAGTACTTC. This sequence encodes CASSQDLGLAGEQETQYF.

The V gene is TRBV7-9, the J gene TRBJ2-7, with D perhaps assigned TRBD1 or TRBD2 (5 bases each). The V gene lost 6 bases and the J gene lost 0 bases, with 21 bases spanning the gap. The CDR3 loop spans 17 amino acids. The germline V gene encodes CDR1 SEHNR and CDR2 FQNEAQ (reference sequence). The CDR3 reads CASSSVRDGRYSYEQYF. The CDR3 bases are TGTGCCAGCAGTTCAGTCCGGGACGGCCGATACTCCTACGAGCAGTACTTC.

The genes are TRBV27 and TRBJ2-4; 7 nucleotides agree with TRBD2. The CDR3 runs to 17 residues. V was pared by 1 base and J by 0 bases, with 6 bases of the junction left unmatched. The V gene's germline CDR1 is MNHEY and CDR2 SMNVEV (reference sequence). CDR3 sequence (DNA): TGTGCCAGCAGTTTATTGAGCGGGGCCGGAGCCAAAAACATTCAGTACTTC. Translated: CASSLLSGAGAKNIQYF.

This clone came up once. The V and J genes are TRBV5-5 and TRBJ1-5, with D perhaps TRBD1 (6 bases). Trimming took 0 bases from V and 5 from J, leaving 9 bases between them. This CDR3 is built from 14 residues. Germline CDR1 reads SGHKS; CDR2 reads YYEKEE (reference sequence). CDR3 DNA: TGTGCCAGCAGCTTGGATTCAGGGGATCAGCCCCAGCATTTT. This gives the protein CASSLDSGDQPQHF. Complete variable domain (other parts from reference TRBV5-5 and TRBJ1-5): DAGVTQSPTHLIKTRGQQVTLRCSPISGHKSVSWYQQVLGQGPQFIFQYYEKEERGRGNFPDRFSARQFPNYSSELNVNALLLGDSALYLCASSLDSGDQPQHFGDGTRLSIL.

This chain joins TRBV2 and TRBJ1-3; TRBD1 agrees at 7 bases. In germline, CDR1 is SNHLY, CDR2 FYNNEI. This CDR3 comprises 15 residues. The trim removed 5 bases at V and 7 bases at J, leaving 11 bases unmatched. CDR3 DNA sequence: TGTGCCAGCAGTTCGGGAAAAGACAGGGACAACACCATATATTTT. Protein: CASSSGKDRDNTIYF.

V usage is TRBV13 and J usage is TRBJ2-7; D ambiguous. The germline V and J ends were trimmed by 0 bases and 1 base, with 7 bases remaining between them. Germline CDR1 reads PRHDT; CDR2 reads FYEKMQ (reference sequence). This CDR3 contains 14 residues. The CDR3 DNA reads as TGTGCCAGCAGCTTAGGCGAAACTTCCTACGAGCAGTACTTC. As protein: CASSLGETSYEQYF.

The rearrangement joins TRBV9 to TRBJ2-7, with D uncertain. The CDR3 runs to 13 residues. The germline gives CDR1 SGDLS, CDR2 YYNGEE. Trimming removed 0 bases at V and 7 bases at J, with 11 bases between. CDR3 nucleotide sequence: TGTGCCAGCAGCGTAGAGGGTAGTGGTGAGCAGTACTTC. Protein product: CASSVEGSGEQYF. The whole variable domain, filled in from reference TRBV9 and TRBJ2-7, reads DSGVTQTPKHLITATGQRVTLRCSPRSGDLSVYWYQQSLDQGLQFLIQYYNGEERAKGNILERFSAQQFPDLHSELNLSSLELGDSALYFCASSVEGSGEQYFGPGTRLTVT.